This section outlines one T cell receptor (beta chain) sequence together with its context. The sample comes from a study of blood T cell repertoires in COVID-19. Data came from immunoSEQ multiplex PCR; TCRdb stores just in-frame clones and leaves some out. This repertoire shows around 220,000 clones, about 86% found once; its top ten account for about a tenth. V was clipped by 6 bases and J by 5 bases; unmatched bases: 9. The CDR3 has 16 residues. Per germline, CDR1 ENHRY and CDR2 SYGVKD. The chain combines TRBV10-3 with TRBJ2-3, with 12 bases fitting TRBD1. Sequencing used peripheral blood. This TCR was sampled from a woman between 50 and 59 years old with COVID-19, enrolled during active disease. CDR3 DNA sequence: TGTGCCATCAGAGAGGGACAGGGGGCGATTATAGATACGCAGTATTTT. Amino acids: CAIREGQGAIIDTQYF.